Below, 9 T cell receptor beta chains from the same sample are listed, as sequenced in a study of CXCR3-negative and CXCR3-positive naive CD8 T cells. The study, taken as a whole, reports: Compared with CXCR3-negative naive cells, CXCR3-positive naive cells showed more hydrophobic TRB CDR3s.

No antigen is known for these receptors. Researchers prepared the TRB cDNA libraries using 5' RACE with UMI labels. TCRdb re-called the 5' RACE reads, yielding one record per CDR3 amino acid sequence without DNA. This sample's clone table lists 85,000 to 90,000 distinct CDR3 sequences. Sequencing input: naive CXCR3+ CD8+ T cells from blood. Documented subset: CD45RO-CCR7+CD27+CD95- naive CD8+ T cells expressing CXCR3 (TNR3+). The receptors derive from a human donor in good health. Some clones in this sample may be carry-over from other donors' samples.

The chain links TRBV11-2 to TRBJ2-5; checking the TCRdb D call of TRBD1 is not possible without DNA. Germline V lookup: CDR1 SGHAT, CDR2 FQNNGV. The CDR3 covers 15 residues. CDR3: CASSSAWDRAETQYF.

The chain carries TRBV14 and TRBJ2-1; there is no DNA to check the TCRdb D call of TRBD1. Germline V CDR1 and CDR2: SGHDN, FVKESK. The CDR3 has 13 residues. CDR3 protein: CASSPGTPHEQFF. The full variable domain, with the rest looked up from reference TRBV14 and TRBJ2-1, is EAGVTQFPSHSVIEKGQTVTLRCDPISGHDNLYWYRRVMGKEIKFLLHFVKESKQDESGMPNNRFLAERTGGTYSTLKVQPAELEDSGVYFCASSPGTPHEQFFGPGTRLTVL.

The J gene is TRBJ1-1, the V gene TRBV18; TCRdb outputs TRBD1, but without DNA this stays unchecked. Germline lookup yields CDR1 KGHSH and CDR2 LQKENI. This CDR3 is 12 amino acids long. The chain's CDR3 is CASSPQAGEAFF. The full variable domain, with the rest looked up from reference TRBV18 and TRBJ1-1, is NAGVMQNPRHLVRRRGQEARLRCSPMKGHSHVYWYRQLPEEGLKFMVYLQKENIIDESGMPKERFSAEFPKEGPSILRIQQVVRGDSAAYFCASSPQAGEAFFGQGTRLTVV.

The chain links TRBV4-3 to TRBJ2-7; the TCRdb call, TRBD2, lacks DNA for checking. Germline lookup yields CDR1 LGHNA and CDR2 YSLEER. The CDR3 runs to 15 residues. The CDR3 loop is CASSPSGGRDYEQYF.

This rearrangement joins TRBV5-1 to TRBJ2-1; the TCRdb D gene call, TRBD2, has no DNA to confirm it. The CDR3 consists of 15 residues. Germline loops: CDR1 SGHRS, CDR2 YFSETQ. CDR3 in amino acids: CASSLAVREGDEQFF.

The chain carries TRBV15 and TRBJ2-5. This CDR3 contains 14 residues. Looked up from germline, CDR1 is LNHNV and CDR2 is YYDKDF (reference sequence). This chain's CDR3 is CATSKGRYQETQYF.

The genes are TRBV4-2 and TRBJ2-2; TCRdb designates TRBD1, a call that cannot be tested without DNA. This CDR3 spans 18 amino acids. CDR1 LGHNA and CDR2 YNFKEQ come from the germline V gene. The CDR3 region is CASSPNPQQGPDTGELFF.

The gene calls are TRBV6-5 and TRBJ2-1; the TCRdb call, TRBD1, lacks DNA for checking. Germline V gene data show CDR1 as MNHEY and CDR2 as SVGAGI. CDR3 length equals 13 residues. This CDR3 is CASSTGSYNEKFF.

The rearrangement uses TRBV5-1 and TRBJ1-5. The CDR3 has 13 residues. Germline lookup yields CDR1 SGHRS and CDR2 YFSETQ. The CDR3 sequence: CASSLFVDQPQHF.